This T cell receptor beta chain stems from a study of blood T cell repertoires in COVID-19. Turning to the study itself: COVID-19 samples collected from the United States, Italy and Spain covered acute and convalescent phases.

Per the study methods: Reference gene primer amplification yielded estimated nucleated cell counts. Assay: immunoSEQ multiplex PCR; the TCRdb copy retains only in-frame clones and omits some. The DNA was the basis for D and trimming; V, J and clone size are from that table. The data hold about 180,000 clones, with about 89% observed a single time. The CDR3 loop spans 14 amino acids. Per germline, CDR1 GTSNPN and CDR2 SVGIG (reference sequence). The V and J ends lost 5 bases and 6 bases, in that order; junction bases with no gene match: 7. The clonotype comes from a middle-aged man with active or convalescent COVID-19. The chain joins TRBV30 to TRBJ2-1; 10 nucleotides line up with TRBD2. The specimen sequenced was peripheral blood. The CDR3 loop is CAWLLAGWGNEQFF. CDR3 DNA: TGTGCCTGGTTACTAGCGGGGTGGGGCAATGAGCAGTTCTTC.